The next 28 T cell receptor beta chains were all read from a single sample in a study of lung T cells in sarcoidosis with Löfgren's syndrome. TCRdb re-called the reads through MiXCR, storing one row per CDR3 protein. The sample has just under 20,000 distinct CDR3 sequences, 20% to 25% seen once; the top ten hold about 4%. The sample comprised CD4+ T cells from PBMCs. The origin of the receptors is a human donor with sarcoidosis (Löfgren's syndrome or another form), or a control subject (not recorded which).

This clonotype is categorized as medium-sized. The chain carries TRBV25-1 and TRBJ1-4, with unresolved D. Trimming shortened V by 3 bases and J by 4 bases, and 21 bases separated the two germline ends. The CDR3 covers 18 residues. Germline V gives CDR1 MGHDK, CDR2 SYGVNS. CDR3 protein: CASSDNTDRATFNEKLFF. The DNA for the CDR3 is TGTGCCAGCAGTGACAACACTGACCGGGCCACCTTTAATGAAAAACTGTTTTTT. Full variable domain (outside the CDR3, taken from reference TRBV25-1 and TRBJ1-4): EADIYQTPRYLVIGTGKKITLECSQTMGHDKMYWYQQDPGMELHLIHYSYGVNSTEKGDLSSESTVSRIRTEHFPLTLESARPSHTSQYLCASSDNTDRATFNEKLFFGSGTQLSVL.

This clonotype was counted at least ten times. The chain combines TRBV7-2 with TRBJ2-1, with unresolved D. Germline values: CDR1 SGHTA, CDR2 FQGNSA. The length of the CDR3 is 14 residues. V lost 6 bases and J lost 6, with 15 bases in between. DNA of the CDR3: TGTGCCAGCAGTGGTGCTAGAGGCCCCAATGAGCAGTTCTTC. It specifies CASSGARGPNEQFF.

Ten or more counts support this clonotype. The chain joins TRBV19 to TRBJ2-5, with D tentatively TRBD1 (6 bases). Trimming took 4 bases from V and 2 from J, leaving 8 bases between them. CDR1 is LNHDA and CDR2 is SQIVND in the germline V gene (reference sequence). There are 13 residues in the CDR3. The chain's CDR3 is CASSTGTQETQYF. In nucleotides, the CDR3 is TGTGCCAGTAGTACTGGGACACAAGAGACCCAGTACTTC.

The V call is TRBV6-1, the J call TRBJ2-7; D is uncertain. Trimming pared 5 bases from V and 6 bases from J, leaving 14 bases between. The CDR3 has 13 residues. CDR1 MNHNS and CDR2 SASEGT come from the germline V gene. The CDR3 is CASSSRFNGEQYF. The DNA of the CDR3 is TGTGCCAGCAGTTCAAGGTTTAACGGCGAGCAGTACTTC.

This clonotype was seen only a few times. One base away lies a much larger clone, so this may be a sequencing read error. The V and J genes are TRBV6-6 and TRBJ1-5; D remains ambiguous. The V and J ends lost 8 bases and 7 bases respectively, with 9 bases between them. The CDR3 extends over 11 amino acids. Germline CDR1 MNHNY, CDR2 SVGAGI (reference sequence). CDR3 sequence reads: CASGANQPQHF. The CDR3 DNA follows: TGTGCCAGCGGTGCAAACCAGCCCCAGCATTTT.

Remarks on this clonotype: One junction end disagrees with the germline gene, perhaps due to a read error. This chain joins TRBV6-1 and TRBJ1-5; 9 bases agree with TRBD1. Germline V gene data show CDR1 as MNHNS and CDR2 as SASEGT. The CDR3 length is 13 residues. CDR3 in DNA: TGTACCAGCGGTGGGACAGGGAATCAGCCCCAGCATTTT. Translating gives CTSGGTGNQPQHF.

The rearrangement links TRBV30 to TRBJ1-1; D is unclear. This CDR3 is 13 amino acids long. V was shortened by 5 bases and J by 3 bases, with 13 bases between the two germline ends. CDR1 GTSNPN and CDR2 SVGIG come from the germline V gene (reference sequence). CDR3 nucleotide sequence: TGTGCCTGGTTTGGAGGAGGCGACACTGAAGCTTTCTTT. This translates into CAWFGGGDTEAFF.

This clonotype came up many times. Here the CDR3 reads CASSPVAEVNQPQHF. CDR3 in DNA: TGCGCCAGCAGCCCCGTTGCTGAGGTCAATCAGCCCCAGCATTTT. This rearrangement joins TRBV4-1 to TRBJ1-5; D remains ambiguous. Germline CDR1 is MGHRA and CDR2 is YSYEKL. V was pared by 4 bases and J by 3 bases, with 13 bases between. CDR3 length: 15 amino acids.

This clonotype was recorded many times. The V and J genes are TRBV4-2 and TRBJ2-1, with D hard to call. The CDR3 is made up of 11 amino acids. Trimming left V 0 bases short and J 10 bases short, with 4 bases between. Germline lookup yields CDR1 LGHNA and CDR2 YNFKEQ. The CDR3 bases are TGTGCCAGCAGCCAAGAGGTGGAGCAGTTCTTC. Translation gives CASSQEVEQFF.

This clonotype is medium-sized in the sample. V and J are TRBV7-6 and TRBJ2-3; D may correspond to TRBD1 or TRBD2 (6 bases each). In germline, CDR1 is SGHVS, CDR2 FNYEAQ. With 5 bases removed from V and 6 bases from J, the gap between germline ends came to 21 bases. This CDR3 contains 16 residues. CDR3 sequence (DNA): TGTGCCAGCAGCCCGCCTCGGGGGCCGGGTTCGGATACGCAGTATTTT. Protein product: CASSPPRGPGSDTQYF.

To note about this clonotype: At one boundary the junction diverges from the germline segment, which might be a read error. The CDR3 coding sequence is TGTGCCTGGTCCGATGACAGGCAAAAAGTATTCAATCAGCTCCAGCATTTT. Its protein product is CAWSDDRQKVFNQLQHF. V is TRBV30 and J is TRBJ1-5; a weak D match, TRBD1 (6 bases). CDR1 and CDR2 (germline): GTSNPN, SVGIG (reference sequence). This CDR3 contains 17 residues.

CDR3 coding DNA: TGTGCCACCAGTGACCCCGCGGGGGGTGAGACAGATACGCAGTATTTT. Translation: CATSDPAGGETDTQYF. The chain couples TRBV24-1 to TRBJ2-3; 8 bases are shared with TRBD2. CDR3 length: 16 amino acids. V lost 4 bases, J lost 3 bases, and 8 bases stayed unmatched. Germline CDR1 and CDR2: KGHDR and SFDVKD.

By share of the sample, this clonotype is medium-sized. The chain couples TRBV6-1 to TRBJ2-7, with 10 bases lining up with TRBD2. This CDR3 has 15 residues. The germline V gene encodes CDR1 MNHNS and CDR2 SASEGT. The V gene end was trimmed by 1 base and the J gene end by 1 base; junction bases not matched to a gene: 1. This CDR3 is CASSEVLAGSYEQYF. The CDR3 DNA follows: TGTGCCAGCAGTGAAGTACTAGCGGGGTCCTACGAGCAGTACTTC.

This clonotype was found many times. The chain uses TRBV12-3 or TRBV12-4 and TRBJ2-1; D not resolved. The V end lost 6 bases, the J end lost 0 bases, and 9 bases lay between the germline ends. This CDR3 is 14 amino acids long. The CDR3 protein is CASRRASSYNEQFF. CDR3 in DNA: TGTGCCAGCAGAAGGGCTAGCTCCTACAATGAGCAGTTCTTC.

J is TRBJ2-1 and V is TRBV20-1, with 12 nucleotides matching TRBD2. The germline CDR1 and CDR2 sequences are DFQATT and SNEGSKA (reference sequence). The CDR3 consists of 15 residues. V lost 7 bases, J lost 5 bases, and 9 bases stayed unmatched. The CDR3 sequence: CSVRLAGEVHNEQFF. CDR3 coding DNA: TGCAGTGTGCGACTAGCGGGAGAGGTCCACAATGAGCAGTTCTTC.

This clonotype was seen at least ten times. V usage is TRBV18 and J usage is TRBJ2-7, with 7 bases matching TRBD1. The J segment lost 4 bases and the V segment lost 3 bases, leaving 6 bases of the junction unmatched. Germline V gives CDR1 KGHSH, CDR2 LQKENI. The CDR3 has 14 residues. For the CDR3, the DNA is TGTGCCAGCTCACCTCCCGGGACAGAATACGAGCAGTACTTC. It specifies CASSPPGTEYEQYF.

As concerns this clonotype: A much larger clone is a single base away; this may be a read error. The chain recombines TRBV6-1 with TRBJ2-1; 7 bases line up with TRBD1. Per the germline V gene, CDR1 is MNHNS and CDR2 is SASEGT. CDR3 length equals 13 residues. The V and J ends lost 10 bases and 2 bases, in that order; junction bases with no gene match: 5. DNA of the CDR3: TGTGCCACCGACAGGGCCACCTACAATGAGCAGTTCTTC. This encodes CATDRATYNEQFF.

Points on this clonotype: The junction departs from the called germline gene at one end, perhaps through a read error. The V call is TRBV6-1, the J call TRBJ1-1; D not certain. CDR3 size: 16 residues. CDR1 and CDR2 (germline): MNHNS, SASEGT. CDR3 region: CASDRYRTTTNTEALF. CDR3 bases: TGTGCCAGCGACCGTTACCGAACCACTACGAACACTGAAGCTCTCTTT.

By its share, this clonotype is medium-sized (0.01 to 0.1%). J is TRBJ2-1 and V is TRBV27, with 12 bases identical to TRBD2. The CDR3 totals 15 residues. V was pared by 8 bases and J by 4 bases, with 6 bases of the junction left unmatched. In germline, CDR1 is MNHEY, CDR2 SMNVEV (reference sequence). The CDR3 DNA is TGTGCCAGCTCCGGACTAGCGGGGATTTACAATGAGCAGTTCTTC. Its protein product is CASSGLAGIYNEQFF.

This clonotype is classed as medium-sized. The rearrangement uses TRBV28 and TRBJ1-1; D remains unclear. Per the germline V gene, CDR1 is MDHEN and CDR2 is SYDVKM. The V gene lost 6 bases and the J gene lost 5 bases, with 10 bases spanning the gap. CDR3 length: 12 residues. CDR3 sequence: CASSLVRTEAFF. CDR3 coding DNA: TGTGCCAGCAGCCTCGTGAGGACTGAAGCTTTCTTT.

In this sample, this clonotype turned up a few times. The chain joins TRBV29-1 to TRBJ2-7, with D perhaps TRBD2 (6 bases). Germline V lookup: CDR1 SQVTM, CDR2 ANQGSEA. The V end lost 4 bases, the J end lost 7 bases, and 17 bases lay between the germline ends. CDR3 length: 13 amino acids. The CDR3 DNA follows: TGCAGCGTTGCGGGCGGGGACTCGTGGGAGCAGTACTTC. This sequence encodes CSVAGGDSWEQYF.

This clonotype was observed many times. The CDR3 is CASRLTGHSPESSYEQYF. In nucleotides, the CDR3 is TGTGCCAGCAGATTGACGGGACACTCACCAGAGAGCTCCTACGAGCAGTACTTC. The chain couples TRBV28 to TRBJ2-7, with D possibly being TRBD1 (6 bases). Germline CDR1 MDHEN, CDR2 SYDVKM. Trimming pared 6 bases from V and 0 bases from J, leaving 24 bases between. This CDR3 is 18 amino acids long.

This clonotype has at least ten counts. The J gene is TRBJ2-7, the V gene TRBV29-1; TRBD1 agrees at 7 bases. Germline V gene data show CDR1 as SQVTM and CDR2 as ANQGSEA. Trimming took 1 base from V and 0 from J; bases not matched to a gene: 3. CDR3 length equals 14 residues. The CDR3 protein is CSVEGGTASYEQYF. Written as DNA, the CDR3 is TGCAGCGTTGAAGGAGGGACAGCCTCCTACGAGCAGTACTTC.

The CDR3 DNA follows: TGTGCCAGCAGGATAACCGGGACACCAGGCACAAAAGCTTTCTTT. Protein: CASRITGTPGTKAFF. The chain combines TRBV6-1 with TRBJ1-1; tentative D call: TRBD1 (6 bases). With 6 bases removed from V and 9 bases from J, the gap between germline ends came to 23 bases. This CDR3 is 15 amino acids long. Germline values: CDR1 MNHNS, CDR2 SASEGT.

This clonotype has a count of ten or more. The CDR3 loop is CSVGQGIGNTEAFF. The DNA of the CDR3 is TGCAGCGTGGGACAGGGGATAGGGAACACTGAAGCTTTCTTT. The J gene is TRBJ1-1, the V gene TRBV29-1; 10 nucleotides line up with TRBD1. The J segment lost 1 base and the V segment lost 6 bases, leaving 5 bases of the junction unmatched. Germline CDR1 reads SQVTM; CDR2 reads ANQGSEA. This CDR3 has 14 amino acids.

V and J are TRBV11-2 and TRBJ1-5; D is unresolved. This CDR3 spans 15 amino acids. Germline-derived CDR1 and CDR2 are SGHAT and FQNNGV. V was shortened by 0 bases and J by 5 bases, with 11 bases between the two germline ends. The CDR3 DNA is TGTGCCAGCAGCTTAGATTTCGGACCATATCAGCCCCAGCATTTT. This codes for CASSLDFGPYQPQHF.

This clonotype was seen ten or more times. The V call is TRBV2, the J call TRBJ2-7; 11 bases align to TRBD2. After removal of 6 bases from V and 0 bases from J, the junction contained 4 bases not matched to a gene. Germline CDR1 and CDR2: SNHLY and FYNNEI. The CDR3 has 15 amino acids. This CDR3 reads CASRTSGTASYEQYF. CDR3 DNA sequence: TGTGCCAGCAGGACTAGCGGGACAGCCTCCTACGAGCAGTACTTC. Supplemented by reference TRBV2 and TRBJ2-7, the full variable domain reads EPEVTQTPSHQVTQMGQEVILRCVPISNHLYFYWYRQILGQKVEFLVSFYNNEISEKSEIFDDQFSVERPDGSNFTLKIRSTKLEDSAMYFCASRTSGTASYEQYFGPGTRLTVT.

This clonotype rates as large. This chain links TRBV6-1 with TRBJ2-1; the D gene is possibly TRBD1 (7 bases). The CDR3 is 16 residues long. V dropped 6 bases and J dropped 0 bases, with 15 bases sitting between them. CDR1 is MNHNS, CDR2 SASEGT, per germline. CDR3: CASRTRQGHSYNEQFF. The CDR3 bases are TGTGCCAGCAGGACTAGACAGGGACACTCCTACAATGAGCAGTTCTTC.